The text below deals with one T cell receptor (beta chain). The sample is drawn from a study of blood T cell repertoires in COVID-19. The V end lost 4 bases, the J end lost 0 bases, and 15 bases lay between the germline ends. This CDR3 has 17 residues. Per the germline V gene, CDR1 is SGHVS and CDR2 is FQNEAQ. Profiling relied on immunoSEQ multiplex PCR, and the TCRdb table lists in-frame clones only, not all of them. The sample includes about 97,000 clones, 70% to 90% seen only once; the top ten take roughly 21%. The V gene is TRBV7-8, the J gene TRBJ1-4; D unclear. Sequencing was carried out using peripheral blood. The sequence was collected from a human donor in a cohort sampled during active COVID-19. CDR3 sequence (DNA): TGTGCCAGCAGCTCATCCCTCGCGGGCGCAACTAATGAAAAACTGTTTTTT. This codes for CASSSSLAGATNEKLFF.